The 13 T cell receptor beta chains listed next were all sequenced from one sample in a study of cytotoxic CD8 clonotypes in ibrutinib-treated CLL. Repertoires were generated with immunoSEQ multiplex PCR, while TCRdb's copy carries only in-frame clones and drops some. The data hold over 200,000 clones, with roughly three quarters observed a single time. Sequences were derived from PBMCs, sampled after 12 months of ibrutinib treatment. Every receptor here comes from a human donor with chronic lymphocytic leukemia.

The V and J genes are TRBV18 and TRBJ2-3; 8 bases match TRBD2. This CDR3 region has 13 residues. The germline CDR1 and CDR2 sequences are KGHSH and LQKENI. V lost 6 bases, J lost 6 bases, and 5 bases stayed unmatched. This chain's CDR3 is CASSERERDTQYF. The CDR3, as DNA: TGTGCCAGCTCTGAGCGGGAGAGGGATACGCAGTATTTT.

The table lists this clone with a few counts. CDR3 in amino acids: CASSGLAGGDTQYF. The CDR3 nucleotides read TGTGCCAGCAGCGGACTAGCGGGGGGAGATACGCAGTATTTT. This chain links TRBV6-5 with TRBJ2-3; 14 bases match TRBD2. Germline lookup yields CDR1 MNHEY and CDR2 SVGAGI. The CDR3 spans 14 residues. V gave up 6 bases and J gave up 5 bases; unmatched junction bases: 1.

This clone was seen just once. This sequence joins TRBV2 and TRBJ1-2, with TRBD1 matching 7 bases. The CDR3 has 14 residues. The J segment lost 0 bases and the V segment lost 6 bases, leaving 4 bases of the junction unmatched. CDR1 SNHLY and CDR2 FYNNEI come from the germline V gene. In nucleotides, the CDR3 is TGTGCCAGCAGCCGGGACAGAGCTAACTATGGCTACACCTTC. Its protein product is CASSRDRANYGYTF.

Comments on this clone: The identical CDR3 is also encoded by other nucleotide sequences in the sample. V usage is TRBV28 and J usage is TRBJ1-5; D gene uncertain. The CDR3 loop spans 11 amino acids. CDR1 and CDR2 from the germline V gene are MDHEN and SYDVKM. V was cut by 6 bases and J by 5 bases, with 5 bases left in between. Here the CDR3 DNA reads TGTGCCAGCAGCTCATATCAGCCCCAGCATTTT. This gives the protein CASSSYQPQHF.

The V call is TRBV6-5, the J call TRBJ2-7; D possibly corresponds to TRBD2 (6 bases). The CDR3 runs 14 residues. Per the germline V gene, CDR1 is MNHEY and CDR2 is SVGAGI. V lost 0 bases and J 2 bases, leaving 8 bases between the germline ends. The chain's CDR3 is CASSYSTSTYEQYF. The CDR3 nucleotides read TGTGCCAGCAGTTACTCGACTAGTACCTACGAGCAGTACTTC.

This chain joins TRBV9 and TRBJ1-1; the D gene is possibly TRBD1 (5 bases). Trimming stripped 0 bases from V and 3 bases from J, with 9 bases between. Germline CDR1 and CDR2: SGDLS and YYNGEE. The CDR3 has 14 residues. CDR3 DNA sequence: TGTGCCAGCAGCGTAGCAGGCAGGGACACTGAAGCTTTCTTT. It translates to CASSVAGRDTEAFF. The variable domain in full, with the rest retrieved from reference TRBV9 and TRBJ1-1, is DSGVTQTPKHLITATGQRVTLRCSPRSGDLSVYWYQQSLDQGLQFLIQYYNGEERAKGNILERFSAQQFPDLHSELNLSSLELGDSALYFCASSVAGRDTEAFFGQGTRLTVV.

This chain connects TRBV7-9 to TRBJ1-4; D remains ambiguous. The V gene lost 1 base and the J gene lost 6 bases, with 9 bases spanning the gap. This CDR3 has 14 residues. The V gene's germline CDR1 is SEHNR and CDR2 FQNEAQ (reference sequence). CDR3 sequence: CASSLVPGDEKLFF. CDR3 DNA: TGTGCCAGCAGCTTAGTCCCAGGTGATGAAAAACTGTTTTTT. Looking up the rest from reference TRBV7-9 and TRBJ1-4 gives the full variable domain: DTGVSQNPRHKITKRGQNVTFRCDPISEHNRLYWYRQTLGQGPEFLTYFQNEAQLEKSRLLSDRFSAERPKGSFSTLEIQRTEQGDSAMYLCASSLVPGDEKLFFGSGTQLSVL.

The rearrangement uses TRBV30 and TRBJ2-1; 7 bases are shared with TRBD1. This CDR3 region has 17 residues. Per the germline V gene, CDR1 is GTSNPN and CDR2 is SVGIG (reference sequence). The V gene end was trimmed by 1 base and the J gene end by 0 bases; junction bases not matched to a gene: 9. CDR3 amino acids: CAWSDQGAGGSYNEQFF. For the CDR3, the DNA is TGTGCCTGGAGTGACCAAGGAGCAGGGGGCTCCTACAATGAGCAGTTCTTC.

The gene calls are TRBV5-6 and TRBJ2-7, with D perhaps TRBD1 or TRBD2 (5 bases each). Germline V gene sequence: CDR1 SGHDT, CDR2 YYEEEE. CDR3 size: 15 residues. V was pared by 4 bases and J by 5 bases, with 19 bases between. For the CDR3, the DNA is TGTGCCAGCAGCGGTCGGGACGGAGGACCGCACGAGCAGTACTTC. It translates to CASSGRDGGPHEQYF.

The chain employs TRBV10-1 and TRBJ2-1, with D unresolved. Trimming took off 0 bases at V and 9 bases at J, with 15 bases between the two ends. Germline V CDR1 and CDR2: WNHNN, SYGVQD (reference sequence). The CDR3 contains 15 residues. The CDR3 region is CASSESAAGISEQFF. In nucleotides, the CDR3 is TGCGCCAGCAGTGAGTCGGCGGCAGGTATAAGTGAGCAGTTCTTC.

The chain employs TRBV5-1 and TRBJ1-2, with TRBD1 matching 8 bases. V gave up 4 bases and J gave up 10 bases; unmatched junction bases: 18. CDR1 and CDR2 from the germline V gene are SGHRS and YFSETQ. The CDR3 totals 16 residues. CDR3 region: CASSRWAGGASFDYTF. CDR3 sequence (DNA): TGCGCCAGCAGCCGGTGGGCAGGGGGCGCGTCCTTTGACTACACCTTC.

This clone showed up just a few times. The V and J genes are TRBV5-8 and TRBJ1-6; D may be TRBD1 (5 bases). V was shortened by 0 bases and J by 7 bases, with 11 bases between the two germline ends. Germline lookup yields CDR1 SGHTS and CDR2 YDEGEE. The CDR3 is made up of 15 amino acids. The CDR3 sequence is CASSLDPGRNSPLHF. The CDR3 region has the DNA TGTGCCAGCAGCTTGGATCCGGGACGGAATTCACCCCTCCACTTT.

The table lists this clone with many counts. The rearrangement uses TRBV10-1 and TRBJ2-1, with 11 nucleotides matching TRBD2. This CDR3 region has 15 residues. CDR1 and CDR2 from the germline V gene are WNHNN and SYGVQD (reference sequence). V lost 6 bases and J lost 4; bases outside the gene matches: 5. The CDR3 sequence is CASSLAGGKYNEQFF. CDR3 nucleotides: TGCGCCAGCAGCCTAGCGGGAGGTAAGTACAATGAGCAGTTCTTC.